Listed here are 10 T cell receptor beta chains from one sample, sequenced in a study of blood T cell repertoires in COVID-19. The assay was immunoSEQ multiplex PCR, and TCRdb's table has in-frame clones only and misses some. The data hold over 120,000 clones, with around 72% observed a single time. Sequencing was performed on peripheral blood. These TCRs come from a woman in her sixties with acute or convalescent COVID-19.

The chain combines TRBV6-5 with TRBJ2-7, with 9 bases lining up with TRBD1. Trimming removed 0 bases from V and 6 bases from J; junction bases left unmatched: 6. The germline CDR1 and CDR2 sequences are MNHEY and SVGAGI. This CDR3 is 15 amino acids long. The CDR3 region has the DNA TGTGCCAGCAGTTACTCTGGGACAGGGAGAGGCGAGCAGTACTTC. This encodes CASSYSGTGRGEQYF.

This chain uses TRBV28 with TRBJ1-1; no clear D gene. V dropped 5 bases and J dropped 8 bases, with 15 bases sitting between them. The CDR3 totals 13 residues. Germline V CDR1 and CDR2: MDHEN, SYDVKM. The CDR3 DNA sequence: TGTGCCAGCAGTCTGTTTGACGGACTAGAAGCTTTCTTT. This translates into CASSLFDGLEAFF.

The chain joins TRBV11-2 to TRBJ2-7; 7 bases fit TRBD1. CDR1 and CDR2 (germline): SGHAT, FQNNGV. Trimming took 3 bases from V and 4 from J; bases not matched to a gene: 9. This CDR3 comprises 15 residues. Here the CDR3 reads CASSFRQGTGYEQYF. The CDR3 bases are TGTGCCAGCAGCTTTCGACAGGGTACGGGGTACGAGCAGTACTTC.

This clone was picked up a small number of times. V gene TRBV6-5 combines with J gene TRBJ1-1; no clear D gene. CDR3 length: 14 amino acids. Between the trimmed V and J ends, which lost 6 bases and 1 base, there was a span of 12 bases. The germline V gene encodes CDR1 MNHEY and CDR2 SVGAGI. The CDR3 region is CASRPPLGNTEAFF. Written as DNA, the CDR3 is TGTGCCAGCAGACCCCCCCTCGGGAACACTGAAGCTTTCTTT.

The chain employs TRBV20-1 and TRBJ2-7; 10 positions agree with TRBD2. CDR1 and CDR2 from the germline V gene are DFQATT and SNEGSKA (reference sequence). V lost 3 bases to trimming and J lost 4 bases; unmatched junction nucleotides: 6. The CDR3 loop spans 14 amino acids. The CDR3 sequence is CSASRLAGDYEQYF. The CDR3 DNA sequence: TGCAGTGCTAGTCGGCTAGCGGGAGATTACGAGCAGTACTTC.

The V call is TRBV27, the J call TRBJ2-7; 8 positions agree with TRBD2. V gave up 2 bases and J gave up 4 bases; unmatched junction bases: 7. The CDR3 has 15 residues. From germline, CDR1 is MNHEY and CDR2 SMNVEV (reference sequence). The CDR3 sequence: CASSLASGPGYEQYF. CDR3 in DNA: TGTGCCAGCAGTTTAGCTAGCGGGCCGGGATACGAGCAGTACTTC.

Only a few counts were recorded for this clone. The chain employs TRBV9 and TRBJ1-6, with D tentatively TRBD1 (5 bases). CDR3 length: 13 residues. V gave up 2 bases and J gave up 8 bases, with 8 bases separating them. Germline CDR1 SGDLS, CDR2 YYNGEE. The CDR3 region is CASSVTVDSPLHF. The CDR3, as DNA: TGTGCCAGCAGCGTGACAGTGGATTCACCCCTCCACTTT.

The chain uses TRBV5-1 and TRBJ1-6; the D gene is possibly TRBD1 (5 bases). The length of the CDR3 is 13 residues. V was shortened by 4 bases and J by 13 bases, with 15 bases between the two germline ends. Germline CDR1 SGHRS, CDR2 YFSETQ. In DNA, the CDR3 is TGCGCCAGCAGCGGAAACACGCCAGGGCCCCTCCACTTT. It yields the protein CASSGNTPGPLHF.

On this clone itself: An end of the junction does not agree with germline; a read error may underlie this. In DNA form, the CDR3 reads TGTGCCAGCAGTTACGGACAGGGGGCCCCTAGGAACTTC. Amino acids: CASSYGQGAPRNF. The chain is built from TRBV28 and TRBJ2-7, with TRBD1 identical over 11 bases. CDR3 length: 13 amino acids. The V gene's germline CDR1 is MDHEN and CDR2 SYDVKM.

The genes are TRBV2 and TRBJ1-5; 7 bases are shared with TRBD1. The V gene's germline CDR1 is SNHLY and CDR2 FYNNEI. With V trimmed by 4 bases and J by 3 bases, 6 bases remained unmatched. This CDR3 comprises 15 residues. The CDR3 nucleotides read TGTGCCAGCAGTGTAGGGACAGCCGACAATCAGCCCCAGCATTTT. It encodes CASSVGTADNQPQHF.